This T cell receptor (beta chain) was observed in a study of T cell responses to AZD1222 COVID-19 vaccine. Overall study findings and caveats: Donors were largely white British and mainly female; clonal diversity was possibly underestimated. After the peak T cell response, and only then, were repertoires sampled. Distributed over spike, vaccine-associated CD4 TCRs predominated at 160-218 and 743-854. At baseline, just a handful of AZD1222 recipients tested seropositive.

The data were produced by immunoSEQ multiplex PCR, yet TCRdb's version contains in-frame clones alone and is incomplete. The sample consists of 80,000 to 90,000 clones, roughly nine tenths of them appearing once. To note about this clone: Antigen unknown.

Germline CDR1 SNHLY, CDR2 FYNNEI. CDR3 length: 14 amino acids. The germline V and J ends were trimmed by 7 bases and 2 bases, with 14 bases remaining between them. This sequence was found in an adult who received the AZD1222 COVID-19 vaccine. The chain combines TRBV2 with TRBJ2-5; maybe TRBD2 (6 bases). The sequences come from peripheral blood, collected 28 days after the second AZD1222 dose. CDR3 loop: CASTKIGGQETQYF. The CDR3 bases are TGTGCCAGCACCAAAATCGGGGGACAAGAGACCCAGTACTTC.